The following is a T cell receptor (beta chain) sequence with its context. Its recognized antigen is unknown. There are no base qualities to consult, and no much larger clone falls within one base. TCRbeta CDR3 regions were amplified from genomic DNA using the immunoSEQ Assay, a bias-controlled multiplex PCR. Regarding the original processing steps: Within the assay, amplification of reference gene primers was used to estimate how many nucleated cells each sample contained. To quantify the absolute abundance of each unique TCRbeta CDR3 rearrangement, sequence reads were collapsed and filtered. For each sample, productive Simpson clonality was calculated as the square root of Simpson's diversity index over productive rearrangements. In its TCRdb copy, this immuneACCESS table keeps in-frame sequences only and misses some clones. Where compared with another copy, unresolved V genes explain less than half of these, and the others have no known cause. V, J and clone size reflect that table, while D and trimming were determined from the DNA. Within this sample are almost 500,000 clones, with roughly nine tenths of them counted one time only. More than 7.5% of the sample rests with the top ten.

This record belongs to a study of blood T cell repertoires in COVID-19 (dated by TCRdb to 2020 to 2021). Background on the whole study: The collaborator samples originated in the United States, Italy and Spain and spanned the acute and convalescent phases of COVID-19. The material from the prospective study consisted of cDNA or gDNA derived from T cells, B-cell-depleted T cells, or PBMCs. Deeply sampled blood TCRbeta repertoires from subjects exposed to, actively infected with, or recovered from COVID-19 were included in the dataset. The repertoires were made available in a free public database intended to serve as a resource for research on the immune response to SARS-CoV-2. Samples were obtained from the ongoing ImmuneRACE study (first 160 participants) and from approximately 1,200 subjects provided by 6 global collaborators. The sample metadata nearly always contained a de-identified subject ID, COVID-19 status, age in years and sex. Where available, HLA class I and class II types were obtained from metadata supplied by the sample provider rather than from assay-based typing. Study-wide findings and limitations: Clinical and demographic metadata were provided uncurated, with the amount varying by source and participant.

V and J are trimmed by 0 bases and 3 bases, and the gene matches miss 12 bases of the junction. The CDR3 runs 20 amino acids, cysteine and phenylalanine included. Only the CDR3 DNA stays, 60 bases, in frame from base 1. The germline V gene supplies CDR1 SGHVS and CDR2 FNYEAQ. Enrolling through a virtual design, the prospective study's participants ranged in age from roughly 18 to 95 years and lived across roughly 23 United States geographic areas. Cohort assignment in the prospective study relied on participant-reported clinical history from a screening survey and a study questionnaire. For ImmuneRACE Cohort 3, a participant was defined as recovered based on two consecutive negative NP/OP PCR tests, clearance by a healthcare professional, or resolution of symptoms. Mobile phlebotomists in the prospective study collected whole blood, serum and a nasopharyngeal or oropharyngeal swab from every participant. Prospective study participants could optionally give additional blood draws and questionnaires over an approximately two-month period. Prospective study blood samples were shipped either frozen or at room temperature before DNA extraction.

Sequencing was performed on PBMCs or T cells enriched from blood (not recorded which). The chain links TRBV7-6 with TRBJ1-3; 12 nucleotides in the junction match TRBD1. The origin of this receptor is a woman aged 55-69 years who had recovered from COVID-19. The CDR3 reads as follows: CASSLAGSGTGGLGGNTIYF. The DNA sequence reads TGTGCCAGCAGCTTAGCCGGATCCGGGACAGGGGGCCTTGGTGGAAACACCATATATTTT.